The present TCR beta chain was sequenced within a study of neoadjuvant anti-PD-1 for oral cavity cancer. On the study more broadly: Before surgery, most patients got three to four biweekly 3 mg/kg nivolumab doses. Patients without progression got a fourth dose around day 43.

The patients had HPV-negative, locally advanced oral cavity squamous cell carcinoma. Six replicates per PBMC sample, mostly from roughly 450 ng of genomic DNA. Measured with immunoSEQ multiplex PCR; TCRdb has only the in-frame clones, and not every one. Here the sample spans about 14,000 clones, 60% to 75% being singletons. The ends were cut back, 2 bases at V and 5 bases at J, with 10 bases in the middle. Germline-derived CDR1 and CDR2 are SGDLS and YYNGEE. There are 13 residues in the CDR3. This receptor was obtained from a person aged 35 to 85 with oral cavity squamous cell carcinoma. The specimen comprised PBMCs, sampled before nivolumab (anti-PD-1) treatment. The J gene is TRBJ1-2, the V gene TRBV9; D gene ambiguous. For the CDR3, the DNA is TGTGCCAGCAGCGTGGAAGACGGGTATGGCTACACCTTC. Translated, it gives CASSVEDGYGYTF.